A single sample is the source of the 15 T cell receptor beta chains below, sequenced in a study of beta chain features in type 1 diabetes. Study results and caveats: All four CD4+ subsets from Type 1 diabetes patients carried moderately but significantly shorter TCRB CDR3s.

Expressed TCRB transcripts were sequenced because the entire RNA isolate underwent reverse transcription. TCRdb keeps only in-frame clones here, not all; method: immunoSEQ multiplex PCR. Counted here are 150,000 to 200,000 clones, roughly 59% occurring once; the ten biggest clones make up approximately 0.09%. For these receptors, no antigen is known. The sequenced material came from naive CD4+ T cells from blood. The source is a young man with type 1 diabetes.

The CDR3 sequence: CSVGGIAGPSTDTQYF. CDR3 coding DNA: TGCAGCGTTGGGGGAATAGCGGGACCGAGCACAGATACGCAGTATTTT. The J gene is TRBJ2-3, the V gene TRBV29-1; 8 nucleotides match TRBD2. The CDR3 runs 16 residues. J gave up 0 bases and V 4 bases, and 9 bases lay outside the gene matches. From germline, CDR1 is SQVTM and CDR2 ANQGSEA.

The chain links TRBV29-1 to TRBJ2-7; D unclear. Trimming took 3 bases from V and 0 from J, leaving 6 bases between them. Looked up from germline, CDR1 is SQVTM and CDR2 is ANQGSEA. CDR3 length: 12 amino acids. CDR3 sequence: CSVDGTSYEQYF. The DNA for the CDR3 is TGCAGCGTTGATGGTACCTCCTACGAGCAGTACTTC.

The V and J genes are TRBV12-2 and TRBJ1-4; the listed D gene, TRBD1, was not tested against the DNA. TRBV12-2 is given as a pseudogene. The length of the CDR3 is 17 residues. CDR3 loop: CASRLPPILTGNEKLFF. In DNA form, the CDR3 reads TGTGCAAGTCGCTTACCACCTATTTTGACAGGGAACGAAAAACTGTTTTTT.

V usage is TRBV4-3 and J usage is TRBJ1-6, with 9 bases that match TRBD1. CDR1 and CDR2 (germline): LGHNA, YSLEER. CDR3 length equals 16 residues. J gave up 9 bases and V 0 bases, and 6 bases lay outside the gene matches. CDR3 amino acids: CASSQDMGQGFSPLHF. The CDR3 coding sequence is TGCGCCAGCAGCCAAGATATGGGACAGGGTTTTTCACCCCTCCACTTT.

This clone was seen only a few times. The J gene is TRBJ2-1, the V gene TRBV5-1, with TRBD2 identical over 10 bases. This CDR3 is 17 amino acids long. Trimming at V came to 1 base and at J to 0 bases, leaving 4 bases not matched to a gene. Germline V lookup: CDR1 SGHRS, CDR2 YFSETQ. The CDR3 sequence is CASSLTSGASSYNEQFF. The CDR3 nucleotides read TGCGCCAGCAGCTTGACTAGCGGGGCCAGCTCCTACAATGAGCAGTTCTTC.

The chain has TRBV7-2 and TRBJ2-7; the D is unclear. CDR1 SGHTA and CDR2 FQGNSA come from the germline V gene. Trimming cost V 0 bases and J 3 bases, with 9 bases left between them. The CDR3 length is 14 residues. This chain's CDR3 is CASSLAYSNYEQYF. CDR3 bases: TGTGCCAGCAGCTTAGCTTACTCCAACTACGAGCAGTACTTC.

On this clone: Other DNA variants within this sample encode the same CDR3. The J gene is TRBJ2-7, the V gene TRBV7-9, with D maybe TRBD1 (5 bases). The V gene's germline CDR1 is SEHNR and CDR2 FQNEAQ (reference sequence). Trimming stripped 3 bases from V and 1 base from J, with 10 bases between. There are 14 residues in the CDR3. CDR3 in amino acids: CASSFTQGSYEQYF. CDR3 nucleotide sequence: TGTGCCAGCAGCTTTACGCAGGGTTCCTACGAGCAGTACTTC.

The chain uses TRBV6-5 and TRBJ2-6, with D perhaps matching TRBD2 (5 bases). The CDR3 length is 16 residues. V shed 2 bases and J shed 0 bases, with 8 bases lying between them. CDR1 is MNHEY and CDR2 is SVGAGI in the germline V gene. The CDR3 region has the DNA TGTGCCAGCAGTTACGGCGGAGGCTCTGGGGCCAACGTCCTGACTTTC. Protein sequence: CASSYGGGSGANVLTF.

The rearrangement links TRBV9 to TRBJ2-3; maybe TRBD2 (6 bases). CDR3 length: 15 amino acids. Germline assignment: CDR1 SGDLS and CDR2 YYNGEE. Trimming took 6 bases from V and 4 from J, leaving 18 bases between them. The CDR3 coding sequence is TGTGCCAGCACCTTTTTAGGAGCGGGTTCAGATACGCAGTATTTT. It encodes CASTFLGAGSDTQYF.

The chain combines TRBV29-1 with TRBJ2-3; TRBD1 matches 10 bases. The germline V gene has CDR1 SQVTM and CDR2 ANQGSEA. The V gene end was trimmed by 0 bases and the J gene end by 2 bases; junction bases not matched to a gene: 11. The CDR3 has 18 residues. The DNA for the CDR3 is TGCAGCGTTGAAGATCTAGGGGACAGGGGAACCCTCACAGATACGCAGTATTTT. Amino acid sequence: CSVEDLGDRGTLTDTQYF.

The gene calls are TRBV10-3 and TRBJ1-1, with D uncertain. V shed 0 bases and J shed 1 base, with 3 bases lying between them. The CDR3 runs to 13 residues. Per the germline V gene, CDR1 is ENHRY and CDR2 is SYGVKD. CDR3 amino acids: CAISESGNTEAFF. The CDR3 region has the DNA TGTGCCATCAGTGAGTCGGGGAACACTGAAGCTTTCTTT.

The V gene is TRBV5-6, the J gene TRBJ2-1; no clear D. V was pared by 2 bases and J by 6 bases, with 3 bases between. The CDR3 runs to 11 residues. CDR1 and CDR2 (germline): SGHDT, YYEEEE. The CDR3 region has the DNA TGTGCCAGCAGCTTATCCAATGAGCAGTTCTTC. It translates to CASSLSNEQFF.

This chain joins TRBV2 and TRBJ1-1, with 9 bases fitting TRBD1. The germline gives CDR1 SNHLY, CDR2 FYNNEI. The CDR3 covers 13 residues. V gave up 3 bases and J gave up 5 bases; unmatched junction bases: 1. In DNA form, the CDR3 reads TGTGCCAGCAGTGAGGACAGGGGAACTGAAGCTTTCTTT. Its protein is CASSEDRGTEAFF.

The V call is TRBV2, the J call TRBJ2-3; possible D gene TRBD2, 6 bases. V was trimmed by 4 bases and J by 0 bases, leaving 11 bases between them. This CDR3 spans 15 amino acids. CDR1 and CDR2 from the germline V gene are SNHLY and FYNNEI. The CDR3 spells CASSGGTPSTDTQYF. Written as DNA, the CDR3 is TGTGCCAGCAGTGGGGGGACTCCTAGCACAGATACGCAGTATTTT.

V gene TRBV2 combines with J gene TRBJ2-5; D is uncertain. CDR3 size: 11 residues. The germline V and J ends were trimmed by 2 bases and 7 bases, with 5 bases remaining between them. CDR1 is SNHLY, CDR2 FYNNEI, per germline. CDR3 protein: CASSEWGTQYF. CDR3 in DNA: TGTGCCAGCAGTGAATGGGGGACCCAGTACTTC.